This T cell receptor beta chain was obtained from a study of shared clonotypes between healthy human individuals. General study results and limits: Rarefaction revealed incomplete sorted-subset sequencing despite large depth. Naive CD4 clonotypes were shared across several donors at 4% to 5%. Sampling included only blood; tissue repertoires likely differ.

It was around 180 ng DNA, about 30,000 T cell genomes, that sorted-subset replicate PCRs used. Assay: immunoSEQ multiplex PCR; the TCRdb copy retains only in-frame clones and omits some. The table has millions of clones, approximately 94% seen once. V shed 5 bases and J shed 1 base, with 17 bases lying between them. Per germline, CDR1 SGHAT and CDR2 FQNNGV. The CDR3 is 16 residues long. Naive CD8 cells were CD45RO-negative, positively selected for CCR7, excluding terminally differentiated effector memory CD45RA+ cells. Concerning this clone itself: Its antigen is as yet unknown.

The chain is built from TRBV11-2 and TRBJ1-1, with a tentative D call TRBD1 (5 bases). Sequenced input: naive CD8+ T cells from PBMCs. This receptor was taken from a man in his late teens or twenties in good health. Some clones in this sample may be carry-over from other donors' samples. The CDR3 is CASSPVGGGANTEAFF. CDR3 in DNA: TGTGCCAGCAGCCCAGTGGGTGGGGGAGCGAACACTGAAGCTTTCTTT.